In this sample, the clone carrying this T cell receptor (beta chain) turned up once. The antigen is unknown. Given a much more abundant clone one base away, this may be a read error. The sample's time point: newly diagnosed GD, antithyroid drugs for less than 3 months. The TCR library was prepared using RNA isolated from PBMCs. In building TCR beta libraries, iRepertoire HTBI primers were used together with Arm-PCR of CDR3 regions. TCRdb itself ran the multiplex PCR reads through MiXCR, one entry per CDR3 protein. The sample holds 540,000 or so distinct CDR3 sequences, around an eighth seen once. The data are from a study of regulatory T cells in long-lasting Graves disease. Study overall: Antithyroid drug exposure in newly diagnosed Graves' patients had lasted under 3 months. Study observations and caveats: The study found TRBV28, TRBJ1-2 and TRBJ2-5 favored in persistent disease.

Germline V gene sequence: CDR1 SNHLY, CDR2 FYNNEI. V was cut by 8 bases and J by 6 bases, with 19 bases left in between. The CDR3 spans 15 residues. The sample was also linked to a second study, of T cells in Graves' hyperthyroidism and ophthalmopathy. Turning to that study: Patients were excluded for uncontrolled infection, other autoimmune disease, pregnancy or lactation.

The clonotype was recovered from a man under 40 with Graves disease. The chain recombines TRBV2 with TRBJ2-2; D gene ambiguous. The sequencing here drew on peripheral blood mononuclear cells (PBMCs), taken at new diagnosis, from a patient treated with antithyroid drugs. The CDR3 loop is CASRLLDTHAGELFF. The CDR3 region has the DNA TGTGCCAGCCGACTCTTAGATACTCACGCCGGGGAGCTGTTTTTT.